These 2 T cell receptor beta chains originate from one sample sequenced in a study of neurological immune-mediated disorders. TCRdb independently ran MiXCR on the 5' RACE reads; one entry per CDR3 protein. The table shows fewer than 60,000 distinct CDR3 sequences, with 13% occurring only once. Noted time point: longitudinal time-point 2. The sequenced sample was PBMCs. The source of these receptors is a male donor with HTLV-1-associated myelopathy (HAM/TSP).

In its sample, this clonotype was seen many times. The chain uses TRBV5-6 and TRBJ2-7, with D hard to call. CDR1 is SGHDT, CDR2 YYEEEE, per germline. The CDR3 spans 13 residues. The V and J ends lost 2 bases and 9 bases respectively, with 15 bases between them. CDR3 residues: CASSFGQVWGQYF. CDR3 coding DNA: TGTGCCAGCAGCTTCGGTCAGGTTTGGGGGCAGTACTTC.

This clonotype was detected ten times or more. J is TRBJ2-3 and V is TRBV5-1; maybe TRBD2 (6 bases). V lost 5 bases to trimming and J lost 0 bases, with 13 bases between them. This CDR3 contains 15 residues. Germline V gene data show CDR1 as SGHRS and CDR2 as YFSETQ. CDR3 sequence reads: CASREGSTSTDTQYF. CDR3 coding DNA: TGCGCCAGCAGGGAGGGGTCTACCAGCACAGATACGCAGTATTTT.